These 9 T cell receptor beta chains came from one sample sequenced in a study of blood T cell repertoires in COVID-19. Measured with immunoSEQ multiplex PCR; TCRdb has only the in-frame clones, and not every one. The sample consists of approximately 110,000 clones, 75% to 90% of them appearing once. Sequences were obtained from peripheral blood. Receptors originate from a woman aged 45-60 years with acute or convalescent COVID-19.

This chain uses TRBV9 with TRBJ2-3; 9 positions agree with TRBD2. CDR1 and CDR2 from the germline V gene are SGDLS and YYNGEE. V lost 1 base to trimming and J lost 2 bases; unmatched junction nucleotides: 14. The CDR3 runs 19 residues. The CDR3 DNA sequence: TGTGCCAGCAGCGTACCGGGTAGCGGGGGACCATCCCACACAGATACGCAGTATTTT. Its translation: CASSVPGSGGPSHTDTQYF.

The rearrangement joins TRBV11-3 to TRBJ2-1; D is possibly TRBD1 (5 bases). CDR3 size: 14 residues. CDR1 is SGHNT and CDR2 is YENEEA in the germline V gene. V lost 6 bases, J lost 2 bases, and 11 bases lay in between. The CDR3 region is CASSDPRAYNEQFF. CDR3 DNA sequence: TGTGCCAGCAGTGACCCCAGGGCCTACAATGAGCAGTTCTTC.

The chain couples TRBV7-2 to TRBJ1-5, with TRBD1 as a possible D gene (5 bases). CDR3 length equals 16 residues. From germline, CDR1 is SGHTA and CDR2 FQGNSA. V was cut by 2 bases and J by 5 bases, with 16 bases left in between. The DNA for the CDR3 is TGTGCCAGCAGCTTATTCGGGAGCAGGGCCGATCAGCCCCAGCATTTT. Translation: CASSLFGSRADQPQHF.

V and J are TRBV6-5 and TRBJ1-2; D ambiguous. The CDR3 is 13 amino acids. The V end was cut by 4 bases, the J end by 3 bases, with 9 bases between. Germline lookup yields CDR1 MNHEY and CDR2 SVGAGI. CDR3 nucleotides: TGTGCCAGCAGTTTCACAGCCTACTATGGCTACACCTTC. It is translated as CASSFTAYYGYTF.

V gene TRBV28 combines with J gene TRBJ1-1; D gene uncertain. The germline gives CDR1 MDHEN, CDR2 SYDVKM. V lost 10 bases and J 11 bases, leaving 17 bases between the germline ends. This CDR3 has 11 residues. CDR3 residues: CATLLEGVAFF. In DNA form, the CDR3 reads TGTGCCACCCTACTGGAGGGTGTGGCTTTCTTT.

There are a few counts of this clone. CDR3 region: CASISYTEAFF. The CDR3 DNA reads TGTGCCAGCATATCTTACACTGAAGCTTTCTTT. This sequence joins TRBV28 and TRBJ1-1; D gene uncertain. The CDR3 runs 11 residues. Germline-derived CDR1 and CDR2 are MDHEN and SYDVKM. V was shortened by 7 bases and J by 3 bases, with 6 bases between the two germline ends.

This CDR3 is CASSSGGADSPLHF. The DNA of the CDR3 is TGCGCCAGCAGCTCCGGAGGGGCAGATTCACCCCTCCACTTT. The chain is built from TRBV5-1 and TRBJ1-6; TRBD1 might be the D (5 bases). Germline assignment: CDR1 SGHRS and CDR2 YFSETQ. Trimming shortened V by 3 bases and J by 8 bases, and 12 bases separated the two germline ends. CDR3 size: 14 residues.

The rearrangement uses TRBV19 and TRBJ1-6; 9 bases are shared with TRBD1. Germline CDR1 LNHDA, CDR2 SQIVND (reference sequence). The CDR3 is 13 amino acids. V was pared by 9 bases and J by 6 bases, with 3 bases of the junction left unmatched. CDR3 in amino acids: CASRTGVNSPLHF. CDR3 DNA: TGTGCCAGCAGGACAGGGGTTAATTCACCCCTCCACTTT.

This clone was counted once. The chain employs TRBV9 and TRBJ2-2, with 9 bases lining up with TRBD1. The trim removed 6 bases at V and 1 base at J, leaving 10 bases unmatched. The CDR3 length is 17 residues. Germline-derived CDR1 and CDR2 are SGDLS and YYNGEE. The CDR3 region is CASTPGQGRLNTGELFF. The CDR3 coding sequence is TGTGCCAGCACCCCGGGACAGGGCCGCTTGAACACCGGGGAGCTGTTTTTT. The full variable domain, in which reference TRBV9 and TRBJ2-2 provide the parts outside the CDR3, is DSGVTQTPKHLITATGQRVTLRCSPRSGDLSVYWYQQSLDQGLQFLIQYYNGEERAKGNILERFSAQQFPDLHSELNLSSLELGDSALYFCASTPGQGRLNTGELFFGEGSRLTVL.